A single sample is the source of the 18 T cell receptor beta chains below, sequenced in a study of T cell repertoires in cytomegalovirus infection (dated by TCRdb to about 2019). These reads were obtained on an Illumina HiSeq 1500. TCRdb trimmed public reads at Q25 via fastp, called clones via MiXCR and kept in-frame beta chains. Identical CDR3 protein sequences are pooled into one entry, listed with their most common genes and DNA. The sample profile shows just over 450,000 distinct CDR3 sequences; about 39% of them were found once. 43% of the sample lies in the top ten. For these TCRs, the target antigens are not known. In light of the paper, this sample's treatment or condition label describes: in vitro stimulation with specific CMV peptide epitopes to enrich CMV-specific T cells. The sequencing used cultured PBMCs, collected from culture after CMV antigen stimulation. All receptors derive from a human donor in good health (CMV status not recorded). Some clones in this sample may be carry-over from other donors' samples.

The V call is TRBV7-2, the J call TRBJ2-1, with 9 bases identical to TRBD2. Germline assignment: CDR1 SGHTA and CDR2 FQGNSA. The CDR3 has 15 amino acids. The J segment lost 7 bases and the V segment lost 2 bases, leaving 6 bases of the junction unmatched. The CDR3, as DNA: TGTGCCAGCAGCTTACTAGCGGGATGGACAAATGAGCAGTTCTTC. This gives the protein CASSLLAGWTNEQFF.

The chain uses TRBV7-2 and TRBJ1-2; tentative D call: TRBD1 (5 bases). Per germline, CDR1 SGHTA and CDR2 FQGNSA. The CDR3 spans 19 residues. The V and J ends lost 5 bases and 2 bases respectively, with 27 bases between them. CDR3 sequence reads: CASSTSLNRRWGVNYGYTF. The DNA of the CDR3 is TGTGCCAGCAGCACGTCCCTTAACCGGAGGTGGGGGGTGAACTATGGCTACACCTTC.

This clonotype has just a few counts. The chain links TRBV7-2 to TRBJ2-5; 11 positions match TRBD2. CDR1 SGHTA and CDR2 FQGNSA come from the germline V gene. V lost 7 bases and J lost 2; bases outside the gene matches: 6. The CDR3 loop spans 15 amino acids. The CDR3 sequence: CASMLAGGSQETQYF. CDR3 DNA: TGTGCCAGCATGCTAGCGGGAGGTAGTCAAGAGACCCAGTACTTC.

This clonotype was found many times. This chain links TRBV7-8 with TRBJ2-7; TRBD2 matches at 9 bases. The length of the CDR3 is 16 residues. The germline V gene has CDR1 SGHVS and CDR2 FQNEAQ. V shed 0 bases, J shed 6 bases, and the junction held 9 bases outside the gene matches. CDR3 sequence reads: CASSLARVAGVVEQYF. CDR3 nucleotides: TGTGCCAGCAGCTTAGCAAGGGTAGCGGGAGTCGTCGAGCAGTACTTC.

The chain combines TRBV12-3 or TRBV12-4 with TRBJ1-2; D might be TRBD1 (6 bases). This CDR3 spans 12 amino acids. V shed 6 bases and J shed 8 bases, with 13 bases lying between them. CDR3 nucleotides: TGTGCCAGCAGCATACAGGGCATGGGCTACACCTTC. Its translation is CASSIQGMGYTF.

This clonotype has only a few counts. The chain recombines TRBV7-2 with TRBJ1-3, with a possible D match to TRBD1 (6 bases). The CDR3 is 15 residues long. Trimming removed 6 bases from V and 0 bases from J, with 12 bases in between. CDR1 and CDR2 (germline): SGHTA, FQGNSA. CDR3 bases: TGTGCCAGCAGAGAGGACAGCAGCTCTGGAAACACCATATATTTT. This sequence encodes CASREDSSSGNTIYF.

The J gene is TRBJ2-7, the V gene TRBV2; D is perhaps TRBD1 (5 bases). The V and J ends lost 6 bases and 0 bases respectively, with 12 bases between them. Germline CDR1 and CDR2: SNHLY and FYNNEI. The CDR3 loop spans 14 amino acids. Here the CDR3 reads CASRPTVTSYEQYF. The CDR3 bases are TGTGCCAGCAGGCCGACAGTTACCTCCTACGAGCAGTACTTC.

DNA of the CDR3: TGTGCCAGCAGCTTGGTGGGTCCCGGGTCCTACGAGCAGTACTTC. Protein sequence: CASSLVGPGSYEQYF. The V call is TRBV5-4, the J call TRBJ2-7, with D unresolved. Trimming removed 0 bases at V and 1 base at J, with 11 bases between. Germline values: CDR1 SGHNT, CDR2 YYREEE (reference sequence). CDR3 length equals 15 residues.

The V call is TRBV14, the J call TRBJ1-1; 7 bases are a match to TRBD1. Trimming took 3 bases from V and 5 from J; bases not matched to a gene: 3. The CDR3 is made up of 13 amino acids. Germline V gives CDR1 SGHDN, CDR2 FVKESK. The CDR3 spells CASSHTGATEAFF. The CDR3, as DNA: TGTGCCAGCAGCCATACAGGGGCAACTGAAGCTTTCTTT.

In its sample, this clonotype was seen a few times. The chain combines TRBV7-2 with TRBJ2-4, with TRBD2 as a possible D gene (6 bases). V was shortened by 1 base and J by 2 bases, with 9 bases between the two germline ends. This CDR3 is built from 15 residues. From germline, CDR1 is SGHTA and CDR2 FQGNSA. The CDR3 protein is CASSLDGSPKNIQYF. CDR3 sequence (DNA): TGTGCCAGCAGCTTAGACGGGAGCCCCAAAAACATTCAGTACTTC.

CDR3 in DNA: TGTGCCAGCAACGACCGCGGGGGTTCAACCTACGAGCAGTACTTC. Protein: CASNDRGGSTYEQYF. The chain joins TRBV12-3 or TRBV12-4 to TRBJ2-7, with TRBD2 matching 7 bases. The CDR3 loop spans 15 amino acids. The trim removed 7 bases at V and 2 bases at J, leaving 11 bases unmatched.

This clonotype was counted a few times. V is TRBV10-3 and J is TRBJ2-7, with a tentative D call TRBD1 (5 bases). CDR1 and CDR2 from the germline V gene are ENHRY and SYGVKD. V was cut by 6 bases and J by 3 bases, with 9 bases left in between. The CDR3 contains 12 residues. DNA of the CDR3: TGTGCCATCAGCCAGGGTGTCTACGAGCAGTACTTC. Protein: CAISQGVYEQYF.

The chain links TRBV4-3 to TRBJ1-3; D remains ambiguous. The CDR3 consists of 15 residues. V gave up 0 bases and J gave up 4 bases, with 10 bases separating them. CDR1 is LGHNA, CDR2 YSLEER, per germline. The CDR3 nucleotides read TGCGCCAGCAGCCAAGATTCCGGTCCCGGAAACACCATATATTTT. Translating gives CASSQDSGPGNTIYF.

The rearrangement uses TRBV7-2 and TRBJ1-1, with 7 bases identical to TRBD1. The ends lost 6 bases at V and 1 base at J; junction bases unmatched: 5. Germline CDR1 reads SGHTA; CDR2 reads FQGNSA. The CDR3 runs to 14 residues. The CDR3, as DNA: TGTGCCAGCAGGTCGGGACAGAGGAACACTGAAGCTTTCTTT. It encodes CASRSGQRNTEAFF.

This chain connects TRBV7-9 to TRBJ1-6; D may be TRBD1 (6 bases). The CDR3 is 16 amino acids. V was trimmed by 4 bases and J by 4 bases, leaving 14 bases between them. The germline gives CDR1 SEHNR, CDR2 FQNEAQ (reference sequence). The CDR3 protein is CASSSTRTVYNSPLHF. The CDR3 DNA reads as TGTGCCAGCAGCTCGACCCGGACAGTGTATAATTCACCCCTCCACTTT.

This clonotype appeared a few times. The chain uses TRBV7-2 and TRBJ2-3, with D possibly being TRBD2 (5 bases). CDR3 length: 15 residues. Germline-derived CDR1 and CDR2 are SGHTA and FQGNSA. Trimming stripped 5 bases from V and 6 bases from J, with 18 bases between. CDR3 bases: TGTGCCAGCAGCCCAACTAGGTCGGTTTCGGATACGCAGTATTTT. Amino acids: CASSPTRSVSDTQYF.

This clonotype has ten or more counts. The chain joins TRBV7-2 to TRBJ2-4; 10 bases map to TRBD2. The junction had 6 bases not matched to a gene; V was cut back by 5 bases and J by 2 bases. CDR1 and CDR2 from the germline V gene are SGHTA and FQGNSA. This CDR3 contains 16 residues. DNA for the CDR3: TGTGCCAGCAGCAATCCTAGCGGGAGAACCAAAAACATTCAGTACTTC. Its protein is CASSNPSGRTKNIQYF.

This clonotype showed up just once. The DNA of the CDR3 is TGTGCCAGCAGCTTGCTGACTAGCGGGAATCGAGAGCAGTTCTTC. Protein sequence: CASSLLTSGNREQFF. The rearrangement uses TRBV5-4 and TRBJ2-1; 11 positions match TRBD2. After removal of 1 base from V and 10 bases from J, the junction contained 7 bases not matched to a gene. This CDR3 region has 15 residues. CDR1 and CDR2 from the germline V gene are SGHNT and YYREEE (reference sequence).